The 24 T cell receptor beta chains given below trace back to one sample, sequenced in a study of blood T cell repertoires in COVID-19. Using immunoSEQ multiplex PCR, the repertoire was profiled, and TCRdb retains in-frame clones only, with some absent. This table has about 180,000 clones, approximately 80% appearing once. Sequencing input: PBMCs or T cells enriched from blood (not recorded which). Receptors were obtained from a man between 60 and 75 years old who had been exposed to COVID-19.

The chain has TRBV6-1 and TRBJ1-2, with D tentatively TRBD1 (5 bases). The CDR3 is 15 residues long. Trimming took 1 base from V and 4 from J, leaving 13 bases between them. CDR1 is MNHNS, CDR2 SASEGT, per germline. The DNA for the CDR3 is TGTGCCAGCAGTGAAGATGGGGGGTCCGGCTATGGCTACACCTTC. Translated: CASSEDGGSGYGYTF.

This clone has a handful of counts. This rearrangement joins TRBV12-3 or TRBV12-4 to TRBJ2-7; TRBD2 matches 7 bases. Germline trimming cut 6 bases from V and 2 bases from J; bases unmatched to any gene: 4. CDR3 length equals 13 residues. The CDR3 coding sequence is TGTGCCAGCAGCGGCGGGGGTGCCTACGAGCAGTACTTC. Its protein product is CASSGGGAYEQYF.

J is TRBJ2-7 and V is TRBV11-3; possible D gene TRBD2, 7 bases. The CDR3 contains 14 residues. The V and J ends lost 3 bases and 5 bases respectively, with 14 bases between them. CDR1 SGHNT and CDR2 YENEEA come from the germline V gene. CDR3 in amino acids: CASSLGAGVDEQYF. DNA of the CDR3: TGTGCCAGCAGCTTGGGGGCGGGAGTCGACGAGCAGTACTTC.

Note on this clone: The junction shows a germline mismatch at one end, possibly a read error. This sequence joins TRBV7-3 and TRBJ2-5; TRBD2 aligns across 10 bases. CDR1 SGHTA and CDR2 FQGTGA come from the germline V gene. The CDR3 totals 13 residues. In nucleotides, the CDR3 is TGTGCCAGCAGCTTAAACACCCTAGCGGGAGCCCACTTC. This encodes CASSLNTLAGAHF.

V is TRBV19 and J is TRBJ1-5; D unresolved. The CDR3 is 14 residues long. With 7 bases removed from V and 4 bases from J, the gap between germline ends came to 14 bases. Germline V CDR1 and CDR2: LNHDA, SQIVND (reference sequence). The CDR3 reads CASKAVGLNQPQHF. The CDR3 DNA sequence: TGTGCCAGTAAGGCGGTAGGATTGAATCAGCCCCAGCATTTT.

The genes are TRBV6-1 and TRBJ1-2; D possibly corresponds to TRBD1 (5 bases). Trimming shortened V by 2 bases and J by 4 bases, and 11 bases separated the two germline ends. The CDR3 spans 14 residues. CDR1 MNHNS and CDR2 SASEGT come from the germline V gene. The CDR3 DNA reads as TGTGCCAGCAGTGAAAGTAGGACATCCTATGGCTACACCTTC. This gives the protein CASSESRTSYGYTF.

J is TRBJ2-7 and V is TRBV11-3; 7 bases agree with TRBD1. With V trimmed by 3 bases and J by 0 bases, 5 bases remained unmatched. The CDR3 has 15 amino acids. Germline loops: CDR1 SGHNT, CDR2 YENEEA. The CDR3 sequence: CASSFQTGSSYEQYF. CDR3 coding DNA: TGTGCCAGCAGCTTCCAGACAGGGAGCTCCTACGAGCAGTACTTC.

The chain is built from TRBV5-1 and TRBJ2-7, with 7 bases matching TRBD1. Per germline, CDR1 SGHRS and CDR2 YFSETQ. The junction had 9 bases not matched to a gene; V was cut back by 4 bases and J by 5 bases. The CDR3 is 14 amino acids. CDR3 sequence: CASSPQGTGHEQYF. Here the CDR3 DNA reads TGCGCCAGCAGCCCACAGGGGACGGGTCACGAGCAGTACTTC.

Here the CDR3 reads CASSVAEVNTEAFF. DNA of the CDR3: TGTGCCAGCAGCGTAGCCGAGGTGAACACTGAAGCTTTCTTT. The V gene is TRBV9, the J gene TRBJ1-1; the D is unclear. CDR1 SGDLS and CDR2 YYNGEE come from the germline V gene. CDR3 size: 14 residues. The V gene lost 0 bases and the J gene lost 0 bases, with 6 bases spanning the gap.

This clone has a count of ten or more. This rearrangement joins TRBV30 to TRBJ2-7, with 10 bases identical to TRBD1. The CDR3 sequence is 15 residues long. Germline lookup yields CDR1 GTSNPN and CDR2 SVGIG (reference sequence). The trim removed 4 bases at V and 3 bases at J, leaving 9 bases unmatched. The CDR3 nucleotides read TGTGCCTGGAAGCTGCGGGACAGGGGCGTCTACGAGCAGTACTTC. Translating gives CAWKLRDRGVYEQYF.

This clone was seen only once. The chain joins TRBV30 to TRBJ2-3; 11 bases fit TRBD1. There are 15 residues in the CDR3. CDR1 and CDR2 from the germline V gene are GTSNPN and SVGIG (reference sequence). Trimming took 5 bases from V and 5 from J; bases not matched to a gene: 9. CDR3 sequence (DNA): TGTGCCTGGGGGGCCGGGACAGGGGGGAGAGATACGCAGTATTTT. Translated: CAWGAGTGGRDTQYF.

The chain carries TRBV19 and TRBJ2-3; 10 bases are shared with TRBD2. CDR3 size: 15 residues. Germline V CDR1 and CDR2: LNHDA, SQIVND (reference sequence). With 1 base clipped from V and 7 bases from J, the junction kept 5 bases outside the gene matches. The CDR3 loop is CASSIGASGSNTQYF. CDR3 nucleotide sequence: TGTGCCAGTAGTATAGGTGCTAGCGGGAGTAATACGCAGTATTTT.

The V gene is TRBV10-3, the J gene TRBJ2-1, with 11 bases that match TRBD2. Germline V gives CDR1 ENHRY, CDR2 SYGVKD. The CDR3 has 14 amino acids. The V segment lost 7 bases and the J segment 9 bases; nucleotides outside the gene matches: 8. CDR3 sequence (DNA): TGTGCCATCACTGTACTAGCGGGAGTGGGTGAGCAGTTCTTC. This encodes CAITVLAGVGEQFF.

The chain couples TRBV19 to TRBJ1-2, with TRBD1 matching 7 bases. Germline values: CDR1 LNHDA, CDR2 SQIVND (reference sequence). The CDR3 runs 15 residues. V trimming: 5 bases; J trimming: 2 bases; junction bases outside the gene matches: 8. The CDR3 is CASSFRTGGNYGYTF. For the CDR3, the DNA is TGTGCCAGTAGTTTCAGGACAGGAGGAAACTATGGCTACACCTTC.

This chain uses TRBV6-5 with TRBJ2-3; 11 bases agree with TRBD1. J was trimmed by 5 bases and V by 8 bases; bases with no gene match: 6. This CDR3 has 14 residues. Germline CDR1 MNHEY, CDR2 SVGAGI. CDR3 loop: CASHLDRGLDTQYF. The DNA of the CDR3 is TGTGCCAGCCACCTGGACAGGGGGCTAGATACGCAGTATTTT.

CDR3 DNA sequence: TGTGCCAGCAACCGACAGGGCCTCCTCGACGAGCAGTACTTC. Protein sequence: CASNRQGLLDEQYF. The V and J genes are TRBV11-1 and TRBJ2-7; 7 nucleotides line up with TRBD1. Germline CDR1 and CDR2: SGHAT and FQDESV (reference sequence). The CDR3 is 14 residues long. V was pared by 7 bases and J by 5 bases, with 11 bases of the junction left unmatched. The full variable domain, completed using reference TRBV11-1 and TRBJ2-7, is EAEVAQSPRYKITEKSQAVAFWCDPISGHATLYWYRQILGQGPELLVQFQDESVVDDSQLPKDRFSAERLKGVDSTLKIQPAELGDSAMYLCASNRQGLLDEQYFGPGTRLTVT.

With regard to this clone: In the same sample, other DNA sequences code for this CDR3. The chain couples TRBV5-6 to TRBJ1-3; D uncertain. V shed 0 bases and J shed 0 bases, with 7 bases lying between them. CDR3 size: 15 residues. Germline values: CDR1 SGHDT, CDR2 YYEEEE. DNA for the CDR3: TGTGCCAGCAGCTTGGTGGGGAGCTCTGGAAACACCATATATTTT. Protein: CASSLVGSSGNTIYF.

The chain couples TRBV30 to TRBJ2-1; perhaps TRBD1 as D (5 bases). The germline CDR1 and CDR2 sequences are GTSNPN and SVGIG (reference sequence). This CDR3 is 13 amino acids long. V was cut by 3 bases and J by 6 bases, with 12 bases left in between. This CDR3 is CAWRADSFNEQFF. The DNA of the CDR3 is TGTGCCTGGAGGGCAGACAGTTTCAATGAGCAGTTCTTC.

The chain links TRBV5-6 to TRBJ2-7; D call uncertain. Between the trimmed V and J ends, which lost 3 bases and 3 bases, there was a span of 10 bases. Germline V gives CDR1 SGHDT, CDR2 YYEEEE. CDR3 length: 13 residues. CDR3 residues: CASSSPASYEQYF. For the CDR3, the DNA is TGTGCCAGCAGCTCCCCGGCTAGCTACGAGCAGTACTTC.

The chain links TRBV10-3 to TRBJ1-1; a possible D gene is TRBD1 (5 bases). Germline CDR1 ENHRY, CDR2 SYGVKD. V was shortened by 3 bases and J by 11 bases, with 16 bases between the two germline ends. The CDR3 spans 13 residues. The CDR3 region has the DNA TGTGCCATCAGTGACGTGGGGCTTTACGGGGCTTTCTTT. It codes for CAISDVGLYGAFF.

The V and J genes are TRBV27 and TRBJ1-4; TRBD1 aligns across 7 bases. Germline values: CDR1 MNHEY, CDR2 SMNVEV (reference sequence). V lost 6 bases and J lost 4; bases outside the gene matches: 14. The CDR3 covers 17 residues. CDR3 DNA: TGTGCCAGCAGCTTCCAACCCGGACAGGCGGGTAATGAAAAACTGTTTTTT. Translated, it gives CASSFQPGQAGNEKLFF.

J is TRBJ2-2 and V is TRBV7-3, with 7 bases aligning to TRBD1. J lost 0 bases, V lost 5 bases, and 3 bases had no gene match. CDR1 SGHTA and CDR2 FQGTGA come from the germline V gene. The CDR3 sequence is 15 residues long. The CDR3 nucleotides read TGTGCCAGCAGCGTGACAGGGCCGAACACCGGGGAGCTGTTTTTT. Encoded protein: CASSVTGPNTGELFF.

This clone has more than one count but fewer than ten. The chain is built from TRBV5-1 and TRBJ2-3, with 7 bases that match TRBD1. Germline loops: CDR1 SGHRS, CDR2 YFSETQ. The junction had 8 bases not matched to a gene; V was cut back by 4 bases and J by 3 bases. The CDR3 is 15 residues long. As DNA, the CDR3 is TGCGCCAGCAGCAATTTAGACAGGGCGACAGATACGCAGTATTTT. Translating it yields CASSNLDRATDTQYF.

V and J are TRBV5-4 and TRBJ2-7, with D possibly TRBD2 on 6 matching bases. The CDR3 sequence is 15 residues long. Germline lookup yields CDR1 SGHNT and CDR2 YYREEE (reference sequence). V was clipped by 0 bases and J by 3 bases, with 13 bases between them. In nucleotides, the CDR3 is TGTGCCAGCAGCTTGGGTGGTTTCGGGAGCTACGAGCAGTACTTC. This sequence encodes CASSLGGFGSYEQYF. Full variable domain (rest looked up from reference TRBV5-4 and TRBJ2-7): ETGVTQSPTHLIKTRGQQVTLRCSSQSGHNTVSWYQQALGQGPQFIFQYYREEENGRGNFPPRFSGLQFPNYSSELNVNALELDDSALYLCASSLGGFGSYEQYFGPGTRLTVT.